Below are 8 T cell receptor beta chains sequenced from a single sample in a study of CD8+CD57+ T cells in acquired aplastic anemia. Genomic DNA constituted the template upon which TCR beta VDJ and CDR3 profiling was performed. TCRdb ran MiXCR on the reads and lists one entry per CDR3 protein. The table includes 400,000 to 450,000 distinct CDR3 sequences, about two thirds detected once. Material for sequencing was sorted CD4+, CD8+, or CD8+CD57+ T cells (not recorded which) from PBMCs. The receptors shown here come from a human donor in good health, serving as a control.

This clonotype occurred many times. V usage is TRBV10-3 and J usage is TRBJ2-3; 9 nucleotides line up with TRBD1. The CDR3 totals 14 residues. Germline V gene lookup returns CDR1 ENHRY and CDR2 SYGVKD. Germline trimming cut 11 bases from V and 6 bases from J; bases unmatched to any gene: 12. CDR3 sequence (DNA): TGTGCCTCAAGGGGGGGGGACAGGGTGGATACGCAGTATTTT. Translation: CASRGGDRVDTQYF.

The chain has TRBV11-2 and TRBJ2-2; 10 nucleotides line up with TRBD1. The CDR3 spans 17 residues. Trimming took 5 bases from V and 0 from J; bases not matched to a gene: 6. From germline, CDR1 is SGHAT and CDR2 FQNNGV. The CDR3 sequence is CASSITGQGANTGELFF. The DNA for the CDR3 is TGTGCCAGCAGCATCACCGGACAGGGGGCGAACACCGGGGAGCTGTTTTTT.

This clonotype was detected many times. The rearrangement links TRBV4-3 to TRBJ2-3; D is undetermined. Germline V gene lookup returns CDR1 LGHNA and CDR2 YSLEER. The V gene lost 0 bases and the J gene lost 2 bases, with 9 bases spanning the gap. The CDR3 runs 15 residues. CDR3 protein: CASSQDFSDTDTQYF. CDR3 nucleotides: TGCGCCAGCAGCCAAGATTTCTCAGACACAGATACGCAGTATTTT.

This chain links TRBV20-1 with TRBJ1-1, with 8 bases matching TRBD1. After removal of 4 bases from V and 5 bases from J, the junction contained 9 bases not matched to a gene. Germline V lookup: CDR1 DFQATT, CDR2 SNEGSKA (reference sequence). This CDR3 contains 14 residues. The CDR3 loop reads CSAIPRGLWTEAFF. CDR3 DNA: TGCAGTGCTATCCCCAGGGGGCTTTGGACTGAAGCTTTCTTT.

This clonotype has ten or more counts. V gene TRBV11-2 combines with J gene TRBJ1-5; D unresolved. The V end was cut by 0 bases, the J end by 5 bases, with 8 bases between. The germline gives CDR1 SGHAT, CDR2 FQNNGV. The CDR3 length is 14 residues. The CDR3 coding sequence is TGTGCCAGCAGCTTAGATCTGTGGGATCAGCCCCAGCATTTT. It translates to CASSLDLWDQPQHF.

In this sample, this clonotype turned up many times. Relative to the germline gene, one junction end is altered; a read error may explain this. The chain has TRBV7-7 and TRBJ2-3, with D maybe TRBD2 (6 bases). The length of the CDR3 is 12 residues. Germline CDR1 SSHAT, CDR2 FNYEAQ (reference sequence). This chain's CDR3 is CASSFEGGTQYF. The CDR3 DNA reads TGTGCTAGCAGCTTCGAGGGAGGTACGCAGTATTTT.

This clonotype was seen at least ten times. The V gene is TRBV19, the J gene TRBJ2-7; D ambiguous. Germline V gene lookup returns CDR1 LNHDA and CDR2 SQIVND (reference sequence). This CDR3 contains 15 residues. Trimming stripped 3 bases from V and 0 bases from J, with 12 bases between. CDR3 in amino acids: CASSITSGASYEQYF. DNA for the CDR3: TGTGCCAGTAGTATTACATCGGGTGCCTCCTACGAGCAGTACTTC.

This clonotype came up once. The chain uses TRBV20-1 and TRBJ2-7; tentatively, D is TRBD2 (7 bases). Germline lookup yields CDR1 DFQATT and CDR2 SNEGSKA (reference sequence). V was trimmed by 6 bases and J by 8 bases, leaving 20 bases between them. The CDR3 is made up of 13 amino acids. CDR3 region: CSAGGQGNSQQYF. CDR3 DNA: TGCAGTGCCGGGGGGCAGGGAAATTCACAGCAGTACTTC.